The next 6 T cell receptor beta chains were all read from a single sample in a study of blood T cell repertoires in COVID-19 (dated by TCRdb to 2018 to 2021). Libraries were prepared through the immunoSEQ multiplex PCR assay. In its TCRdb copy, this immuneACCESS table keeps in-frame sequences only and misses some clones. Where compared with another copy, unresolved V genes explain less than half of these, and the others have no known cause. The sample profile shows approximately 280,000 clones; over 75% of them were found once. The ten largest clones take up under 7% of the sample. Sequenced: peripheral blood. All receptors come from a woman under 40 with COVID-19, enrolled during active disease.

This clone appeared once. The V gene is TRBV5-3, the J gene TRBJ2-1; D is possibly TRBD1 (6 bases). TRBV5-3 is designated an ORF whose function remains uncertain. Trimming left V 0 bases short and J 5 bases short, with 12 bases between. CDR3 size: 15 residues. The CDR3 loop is CARSLDRAGNNEQFF. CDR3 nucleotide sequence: TGTGCCAGAAGCTTGGACAGGGCTGGGAACAATGAGCAGTTCTTC.

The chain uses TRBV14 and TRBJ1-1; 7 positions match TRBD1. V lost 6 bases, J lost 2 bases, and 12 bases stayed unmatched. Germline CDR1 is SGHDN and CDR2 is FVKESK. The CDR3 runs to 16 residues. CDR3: CASSHRDSLQNTEAFF. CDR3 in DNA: TGTGCCAGCAGTCACCGGGACAGTCTTCAAAACACTGAAGCTTTCTTT.

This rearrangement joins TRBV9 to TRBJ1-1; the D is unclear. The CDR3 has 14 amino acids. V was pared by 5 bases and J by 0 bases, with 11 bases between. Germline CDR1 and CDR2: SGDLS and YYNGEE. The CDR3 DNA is TGTGCCAGCAGTCTAATTCGGGTGAACACTGAAGCTTTCTTT. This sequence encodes CASSLIRVNTEAFF.

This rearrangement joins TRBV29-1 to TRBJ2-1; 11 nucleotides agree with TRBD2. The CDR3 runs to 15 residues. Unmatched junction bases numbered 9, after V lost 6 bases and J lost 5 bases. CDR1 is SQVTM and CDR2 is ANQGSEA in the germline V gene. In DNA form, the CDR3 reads TGCAGCGTGAGACTAGCGGGACTGAGAGACAATGAGCAGTTCTTC. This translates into CSVRLAGLRDNEQFF.

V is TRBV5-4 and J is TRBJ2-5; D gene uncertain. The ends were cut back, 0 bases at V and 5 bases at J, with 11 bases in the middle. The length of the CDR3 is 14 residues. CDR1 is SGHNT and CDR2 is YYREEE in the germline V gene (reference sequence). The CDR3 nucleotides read TGTGCCAGCAGCTTGGTTCGCAATGCGGAGACCCAGTACTTC. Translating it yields CASSLVRNAETQYF.

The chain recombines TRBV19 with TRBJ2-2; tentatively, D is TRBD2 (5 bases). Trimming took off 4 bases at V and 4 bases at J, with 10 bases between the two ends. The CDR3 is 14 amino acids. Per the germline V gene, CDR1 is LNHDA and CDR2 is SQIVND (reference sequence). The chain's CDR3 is CASSTFRGTGELFF. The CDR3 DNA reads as TGTGCCAGTAGTACCTTCCGGGGCACCGGGGAGCTGTTTTTT.